This T cell receptor (beta chain) is from a study of blood T cell repertoires in COVID-19. Study-level background: Nucleic acid was either cDNA or gDNA, and it came from T cells, B-cell-depleted T cells, or PBMCs.

Original handling: It was from reference gene primer amplification that nucleated cell counts were estimated. The table came from immunoSEQ multiplex PCR; TCRdb's copy has only in-frame clones and leaves some out. The V and J calls and clone size were taken over from that table, and D and trimming were inferred from the DNA. The sample holds 95,000 or so clones, roughly 80% seen once. The length of the CDR3 is 12 residues. The V gene lost 2 bases and the J gene lost 0 bases, with 4 bases spanning the gap. Per the germline V gene, CDR1 is SQVTM and CDR2 is ANQGSEA. This receptor was identified in a man at least 80 years old with active or convalescent COVID-19. The chain combines TRBV29-1 with TRBJ1-2; D is unresolved. The sequencing sample was made of peripheral blood. CDR3: CSVELTNYGYTF. The CDR3 DNA reads TGCAGCGTTGAACTTACTAACTATGGCTACACCTTC.